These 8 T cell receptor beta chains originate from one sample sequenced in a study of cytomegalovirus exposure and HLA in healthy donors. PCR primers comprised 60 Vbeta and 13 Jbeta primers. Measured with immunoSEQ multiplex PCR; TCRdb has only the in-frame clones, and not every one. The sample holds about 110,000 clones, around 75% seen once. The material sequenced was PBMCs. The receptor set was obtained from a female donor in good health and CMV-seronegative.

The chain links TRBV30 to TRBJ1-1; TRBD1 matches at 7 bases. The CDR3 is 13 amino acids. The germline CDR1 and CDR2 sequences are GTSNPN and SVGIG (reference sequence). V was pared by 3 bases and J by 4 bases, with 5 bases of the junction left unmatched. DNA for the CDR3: TGTGCCTGGAGACAGGGGACGGGCACTGAAGCTTTCTTT. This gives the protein CAWRQGTGTEAFF. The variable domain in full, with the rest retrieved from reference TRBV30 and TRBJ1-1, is SQTIHQWPATLVQPVGSPLSLECTVEGTSNPNLYWYRQAAGRGLQLLFYSVGIGQISSEVPQNLSASRPQDRQFILSSKKLLLSDSGFYLCAWRQGTGTEAFFGQGTRLTVV.

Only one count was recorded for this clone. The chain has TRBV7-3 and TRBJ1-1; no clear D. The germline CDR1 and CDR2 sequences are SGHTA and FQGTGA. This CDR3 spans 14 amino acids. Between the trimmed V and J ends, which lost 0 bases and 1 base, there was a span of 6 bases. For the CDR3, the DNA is TGTGCCAGCAGCTTAACGTCGGGGAACACTGAAGCTTTCTTT. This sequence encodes CASSLTSGNTEAFF.

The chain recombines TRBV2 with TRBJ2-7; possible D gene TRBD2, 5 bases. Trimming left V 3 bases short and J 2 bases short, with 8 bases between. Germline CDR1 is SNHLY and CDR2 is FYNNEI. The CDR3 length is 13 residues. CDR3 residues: CASSDTGTYEQYF. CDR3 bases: TGTGCCAGCAGTGATACCGGGACCTACGAGCAGTACTTC. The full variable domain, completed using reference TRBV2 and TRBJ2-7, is EPEVTQTPSHQVTQMGQEVILRCVPISNHLYFYWYRQILGQKVEFLVSFYNNEISEKSEIFDDQFSVERPDGSNFTLKIRSTKLEDSAMYFCASSDTGTYEQYFGPGTRLTVT.

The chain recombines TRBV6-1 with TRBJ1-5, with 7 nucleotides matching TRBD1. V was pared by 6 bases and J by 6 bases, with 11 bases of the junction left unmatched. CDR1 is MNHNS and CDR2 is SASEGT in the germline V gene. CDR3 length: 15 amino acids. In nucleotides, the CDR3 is TGTGCCAGCAGCTACGGGACAGCTGGCGGTCAGCCCCAGCATTTT. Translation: CASSYGTAGGQPQHF.

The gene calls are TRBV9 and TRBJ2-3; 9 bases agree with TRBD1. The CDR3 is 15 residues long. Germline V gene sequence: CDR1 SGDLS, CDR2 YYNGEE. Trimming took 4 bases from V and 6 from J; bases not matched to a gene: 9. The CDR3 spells CASSQGTGFIDTQYF. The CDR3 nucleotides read TGTGCCAGCAGCCAAGGGACAGGGTTCATTGATACGCAGTATTTT.

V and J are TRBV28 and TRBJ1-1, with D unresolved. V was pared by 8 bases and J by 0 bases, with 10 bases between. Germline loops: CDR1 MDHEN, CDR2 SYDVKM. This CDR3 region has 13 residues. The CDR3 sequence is CASARTVNTEAFF. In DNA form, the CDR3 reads TGTGCCAGCGCTCGAACGGTGAACACTGAAGCTTTCTTT.

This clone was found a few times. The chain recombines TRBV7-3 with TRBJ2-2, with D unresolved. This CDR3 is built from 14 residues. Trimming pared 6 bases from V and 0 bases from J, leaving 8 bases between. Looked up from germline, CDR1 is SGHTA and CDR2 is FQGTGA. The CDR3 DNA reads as TGTGCCAGCAGTAGACAAACGAACACCGGGGAGCTGTTTTTT. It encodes CASSRQTNTGELFF.

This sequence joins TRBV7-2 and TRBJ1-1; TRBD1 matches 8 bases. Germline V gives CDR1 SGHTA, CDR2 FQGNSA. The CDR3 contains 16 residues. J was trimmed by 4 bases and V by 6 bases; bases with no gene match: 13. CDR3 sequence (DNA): TGTGCCAGCAGTCAACAAAGGACAGGGAGGGGCACTGAAGCTTTCTTT. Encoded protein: CASSQQRTGRGTEAFF.